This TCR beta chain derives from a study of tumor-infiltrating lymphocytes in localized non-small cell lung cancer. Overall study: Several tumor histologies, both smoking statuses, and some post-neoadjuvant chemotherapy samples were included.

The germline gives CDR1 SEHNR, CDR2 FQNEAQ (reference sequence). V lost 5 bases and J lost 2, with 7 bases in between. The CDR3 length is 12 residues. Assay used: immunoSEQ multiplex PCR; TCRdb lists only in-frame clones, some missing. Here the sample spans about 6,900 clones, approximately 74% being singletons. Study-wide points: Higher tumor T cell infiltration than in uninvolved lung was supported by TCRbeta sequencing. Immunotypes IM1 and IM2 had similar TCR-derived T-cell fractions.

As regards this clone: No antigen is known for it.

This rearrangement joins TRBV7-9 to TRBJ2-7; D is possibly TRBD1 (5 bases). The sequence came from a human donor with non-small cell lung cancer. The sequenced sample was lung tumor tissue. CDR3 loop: CASSQGTYEQYF. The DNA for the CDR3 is TGTGCCAGCAGCCAGGGCACCTACGAGCAGTACTTC.